What follows are 4 T cell receptor beta chains derived from one specimen sequenced in a study of blood T cell repertoires in COVID-19. The protocol was immunoSEQ multiplex PCR, while the TCRdb copy is restricted to in-frame clones and leaves out a portion. This sample has around 260,000 clones, with 84% found just once. Sequenced input: peripheral blood. All receptors derive from a person aged 65-85 years with COVID-19, enrolled during active disease.

The chain links TRBV6-6 to TRBJ1-5, with TRBD1 identical over 9 bases. The germline V gene encodes CDR1 MNHNY and CDR2 SVGAGI (reference sequence). This CDR3 contains 14 residues. The V and J ends lost 8 bases and 7 bases, in that order; junction bases with no gene match: 9. CDR3 coding DNA: TGTGCCAGCCACCCGGGACAGGGTGGACAGCCCCAGCATTTT. Translation gives CASHPGQGGQPQHF.

This rearrangement joins TRBV7-2 to TRBJ2-7; 12 bases are a match to TRBD1. This CDR3 comprises 14 residues. CDR1 is SGHTA, CDR2 FQGNSA, per germline. The trim removed 9 bases at V and 5 bases at J, leaving 8 bases unmatched. The CDR3 spells CASSFGTGGDEQYF. CDR3 DNA: TGTGCCAGTTCGTTCGGGACAGGGGGCGACGAGCAGTACTTC.

The chain carries TRBV3-1 (or the pseudogene TRBV3-2) and TRBJ2-7; 7 bases map to TRBD2. The CDR3 spans 18 residues. The junction had 16 bases not matched to a gene; V was cut back by 2 bases and J by 3 bases. Per the germline V gene, CDR1 is LGHDT and CDR2 is YNNKEL (reference sequence). The CDR3 DNA reads TGTGCCAGCAGCCAACTCTCCCTCCTCGCGGGGGACTACTACGAGCAGTACTTC. This gives the protein CASSQLSLLAGDYYEQYF.

V gene TRBV5-1 combines with J gene TRBJ2-3, with 9 nucleotides matching TRBD2. With V trimmed by 0 bases and J by 0 bases, 8 bases remained unmatched. CDR3 length: 18 amino acids. Germline values: CDR1 SGHRS, CDR2 YFSETQ. In DNA, the CDR3 is TGCGCCAGCAGCTTGGGTCTAGCGGGGTTTACTAGCACAGATACGCAGTATTTT. It translates to CASSLGLAGFTSTDTQYF. Full variable domain (missing parts from reference TRBV5-1 and TRBJ2-3): KAGVTQTPRYLIKTRGQQVTLSCSPISGHRSVSWYQQTPGQGLQFLFEYFSETQRNKGNFPGRFSGRQFSNSRSEMNVSTLELGDSALYLCASSLGLAGFTSTDTQYFGPGTRLTVL.